The clone carrying this T cell receptor beta chain was observed once. Its antigen remains unidentified. The assay was immunoSEQ multiplex PCR, and TCRdb's table has in-frame clones only and misses some. The repertoire holds over 80,000 clones, with about 85% as singletons. This record comes from a study of OX40 agonist ivuxolimab in advanced cancers. The wider study: Aged about 20 to 80 with a mean of around 60 years, they were around 85% male. Regarding the study as a whole: At 0.1 to 3.0 mg/kg and by week 6, clonal expansion occurred in CD4+ and CD8+ blood T cells. What antigens the expanded peripheral T cells recognized was never established.

Trimming took 4 bases from V and 3 from J; bases not matched to a gene: 10. Per germline, CDR1 SGHRS and CDR2 YFSETQ. The CDR3 is 16 residues long. The receptor's source is an adult with an advanced solid tumor such as melanoma, head and neck, liver or kidney cancer. The source material was CD4+ or CD8+ T cells sorted from blood, sampled in a trial of the OX40 agonist ivuxolimab. The chain is built from TRBV5-1 and TRBJ1-3, with TRBD1 matching over 7 bases. DNA for the CDR3: TGCGCCAGCAGCCTCGGACAGGACGGTATTGGAAACACCATATATTTT. This gives the protein CASSLGQDGIGNTIYF.